These 18 T cell receptor beta chains came from one sample sequenced in a study of regulatory T cells in long-lasting Graves disease. Time point defined: newly diagnosed GD, antithyroid drugs for less than 3 months. PBMC-extracted RNA yielded the TCR library. To make TCR beta libraries, researchers used iRepertoire HTBI primers and Arm-PCR of CDR3 regions. TCRdb passed the multiplex PCR reads through MiXCR, listing each CDR3 protein once. The sample includes around 250,000 distinct CDR3 sequences, 15% to 20% of them seen just once. Separately, the same data were catalogued under a study of T cells in Graves' hyperthyroidism and ophthalmopathy.

The specimen was peripheral blood mononuclear cells (PBMCs), collected at new diagnosis, from a patient treated with antithyroid drugs. All receptors come from a woman under 40 with Graves disease.

This clonotype was seen just once. One base away lies a much larger clone, so this may be a sequencing read error. The chain couples TRBV12-3 or TRBV12-4 to TRBJ2-7; D remains unclear. CDR3 size: 14 residues. The ends were cut back, 1 base at V and 7 bases at J, with 14 bases in the middle. In DNA, the CDR3 is TGTGCCAGCAGTTTAGAGGGTACCCACAATGAGCAGTACTTC. It is translated as CASSLEGTHNEQYF.

This clonotype was seen many times. V and J are TRBV19 and TRBJ1-6; D is undetermined. V was cut by 7 bases and J by 3 bases, with 7 bases left in between. Germline CDR1 reads LNHDA; CDR2 reads SQIVND (reference sequence). The CDR3 sequence is 13 residues long. The CDR3 region has the DNA TGTGCCAGTAAGGGCAACTATAATTCACCCCTCCACTTT. Translation: CASKGNYNSPLHF.

The chain combines TRBV5-1 with TRBJ2-5; 7 positions match TRBD1. Trimming cost V 4 bases and J 5 bases; bases outside gene matches: 8. Germline CDR1 reads SGHRS; CDR2 reads YFSETQ. The length of the CDR3 is 14 residues. The CDR3 here is CASSKGAFGETQYF. The CDR3 DNA follows: TGCGCCAGCAGCAAGGGGGCCTTTGGCGAGACCCAGTACTTC.

This clonotype was detected only a few times. The CDR3 loop reads CASSQGSGLNTGELFF. The CDR3 nucleotides read TGCGCCAGCAGCCAGGGGTCAGGGCTGAACACCGGGGAGCTGTTTTTT. The V call is TRBV5-1, the J call TRBJ2-2, with a weak D call TRBD1 (6 bases). The CDR3 length is 16 residues. The V and J ends lost 4 bases and 1 base respectively, with 14 bases between them. CDR1 SGHRS and CDR2 YFSETQ come from the germline V gene.

The chain employs TRBV4-1 and TRBJ2-3; 7 bases align to TRBD1. V was clipped by 5 bases and J by 4 bases; unmatched bases: 3. Germline V gene lookup returns CDR1 MGHRA and CDR2 YSYEKL. The CDR3 length is 13 residues. The CDR3 sequence is CASSITGADTQYF. In DNA form, the CDR3 reads TGCGCCAGCAGCATCACAGGGGCAGATACGCAGTATTTT.

This clonotype was seen a few times. The chain combines TRBV6-1 with TRBJ2-5; possibly TRBD1 or TRBD2 for D (6 bases each). Germline CDR1 reads MNHNS; CDR2 reads SASEGT. V lost 3 bases and J 4 bases, leaving 15 bases between the germline ends. The CDR3 runs 15 residues. The CDR3 nucleotides read TGTGCCAGCAGTGACAAGGGGGGCCGGACAGAGACCCAGTACTTC. Translation: CASSDKGGRTETQYF.

This clonotype has a count of ten or more. The chain combines TRBV7-9 with TRBJ2-5; 8 bases align to TRBD1. CDR1 and CDR2 from the germline V gene are SEHNR and FQNEAQ (reference sequence). This CDR3 spans 14 amino acids. V lost 6 bases to trimming and J lost 5 bases; unmatched junction nucleotides: 8. CDR3 coding DNA: TGTGCCAGCAGAACCGGGACAGGAGAGGAGACCCAGTACTTC. Amino acids: CASRTGTGEETQYF.

This clonotype was seen at least ten times. The CDR3 DNA sequence: TGCAGTGCTCTAACAGGGGATATGGGAAAACTGTTTTTT. Protein: CSALTGDMGKLFF. This rearrangement joins TRBV20-1 to TRBJ1-4; TRBD1 agrees at 7 bases. The CDR3 loop spans 13 amino acids. The junction had 10 bases not matched to a gene; V was cut back by 5 bases and J by 10 bases. Per germline, CDR1 DFQATT and CDR2 SNEGSKA (reference sequence).

This clonotype was counted many times. This chain connects TRBV12-3 or TRBV12-4 to TRBJ1-1; D gene unclear. V was clipped by 9 bases and J by 3 bases, with 14 bases between them. The length of the CDR3 is 13 residues. In nucleotides, the CDR3 is TGTGCCAGTTTATCCAGGACTTACACTGAAGCTTTCTTT. Residues: CASLSRTYTEAFF.

The chain has TRBV11-2 and TRBJ2-3; TRBD2 aligns across 10 bases. With V trimmed by 5 bases and J by 0 bases, 8 bases remained unmatched. The germline CDR1 and CDR2 sequences are SGHAT and FQNNGV. The CDR3 totals 17 residues. CDR3 sequence: CASSIHSGGSSTDTQYF. The CDR3 DNA is TGTGCCAGCAGCATCCATAGCGGGGGGTCCAGCACAGATACGCAGTATTTT.

As regards this clonotype: It differs at one base from a far larger clone, so likely a read error. This chain joins TRBV27 and TRBJ1-1; perhaps TRBD1 as D (6 bases). V lost 5 bases and J lost 7, with 20 bases in between. Germline V gene lookup returns CDR1 MNHEY and CDR2 SMNVEV (reference sequence). The CDR3 loop spans 15 amino acids. The CDR3 DNA reads TGTGCCAGCAGTGGAGGGGGGAGGAGCGTTCATGAAGCTTTCTTT. It is translated as CASSGGGRSVHEAFF.

This clonotype came up a few times. This chain joins TRBV5-6 and TRBJ1-4; TRBD1 matches 7 bases. The V segment lost 0 bases and the J segment 3 bases; nucleotides outside the gene matches: 2. The CDR3 has 15 residues. CDR1 and CDR2 from the germline V gene are SGHDT and YYEEEE. CDR3 sequence reads: CASSLEGTANEKLFF. CDR3 bases: TGTGCCAGCAGCTTGGAGGGGACAGCTAATGAAAAACTGTTTTTT.

This sequence joins TRBV20-1 and TRBJ1-5; perhaps TRBD1 as D (5 bases). The CDR3 contains 13 residues. Germline V gives CDR1 DFQATT, CDR2 SNEGSKA (reference sequence). Between the trimmed V and J ends, which lost 0 bases and 4 bases, there was a span of 7 bases. In DNA, the CDR3 is TGCAGTGCTAGAGATGGGGGGAATCAGCCCCAGCATTTT. This translates into CSARDGGNQPQHF.

This clonotype appeared many times. The V and J genes are TRBV19 and TRBJ1-1, with D maybe TRBD1 (6 bases). V was shortened by 5 bases and J by 0 bases, with 13 bases between the two germline ends. Germline values: CDR1 LNHDA, CDR2 SQIVND (reference sequence). The CDR3 totals 15 residues. The CDR3 reads CASSSYREMNTEAFF. The CDR3 DNA follows: TGTGCCAGTAGTTCGTACAGGGAAATGAACACTGAAGCTTTCTTT. The complete variable domain, with remaining parts taken from reference TRBV19 and TRBJ1-1, reads DGGITQSPKYLFRKEGQNVTLSCEQNLNHDAMYWYRQDPGQGLRLIYYSQIVNDFQKGDIAEGYSVSREKKESFPLTVTSAQKNPTAFYLCASSSYREMNTEAFFGQGTRLTVV.

The chain combines TRBV11-1 with TRBJ2-3; TRBD1 matches at 9 bases. The junction had 12 bases not matched to a gene; V was cut back by 5 bases and J by 6 bases. The CDR3 sequence is 16 residues long. Germline assignment: CDR1 SGHAT and CDR2 FQDESV (reference sequence). The CDR3 sequence: CASSLGQGLNSDTQYF. The CDR3 DNA reads TGTGCCAGCAGCCTGGGACAGGGTTTGAACTCGGATACGCAGTATTTT.

Comments on this clonotype: A much larger clone lies one base from this, so it may be a read error. V usage is TRBV7-9 and J usage is TRBJ2-3, with D perhaps matching TRBD2 (6 bases). The CDR3 runs to 15 residues. The germline gives CDR1 SEHNR, CDR2 FQNEAQ (reference sequence). V lost 9 bases and J lost 4, with 20 bases in between. The CDR3 DNA follows: TGTGCCAGTAGTAAATGGCGGGGAGACGCAGATACGCAGTATTTT. Protein product: CASSKWRGDADTQYF.

The sample holds many counts of this clonotype. The chain combines TRBV6-5 with TRBJ1-2; D ambiguous. Germline CDR1 and CDR2: MNHEY and SVGAGI. This CDR3 is built from 13 residues. Trimming cost V 0 bases and J 5 bases, with 7 bases left between them. For the CDR3, the DNA is TGTGCCAGCAGTTACTCGAAAGGTTATGGCTACACCTTC. Residues: CASSYSKGYGYTF.

This clonotype has ten or more counts. The rearrangement joins TRBV12-5 to TRBJ2-5; 12 bases line up with TRBD1. V shed 0 bases, J shed 5 bases, and the junction held 10 bases outside the gene matches. This CDR3 contains 18 residues. Germline assignment: CDR1 LGHNT and CDR2 FRNRAP. CDR3 in amino acids: CASGLVSAGTGGQETQYF. The DNA of the CDR3 is TGTGCTAGTGGTTTGGTCAGCGCCGGGACAGGGGGCCAGGAGACCCAGTACTTC.